Following are 27 T cell receptor beta chains from one sample sequenced in a study. Via MiXCR, TCRdb re-called the RT-PCR reads, giving one row per CDR3 protein. This sample has about 680,000 distinct CDR3 sequences, with over 12% found just once. Sequences were obtained from memory CD4+ T cells from blood. The receptors here all came from a female donor in good health, serving as a healthy control.

The V gene is TRBV7-9, the J gene TRBJ1-2; D unresolved. This CDR3 region has 14 residues. Germline V lookup: CDR1 SEHNR, CDR2 FQNEAQ (reference sequence). V was trimmed by 4 bases and J by 2 bases, leaving 11 bases between them. The chain's CDR3 is CASSSGDSNYGYTF. As DNA, the CDR3 is TGTGCCAGCAGCTCGGGAGACTCCAACTATGGCTACACCTTC. The entire variable domain, with the rest obtained from reference TRBV7-9 and TRBJ1-2, is as follows: DTGVSQNPRHKITKRGQNVTFRCDPISEHNRLYWYRQTLGQGPEFLTYFQNEAQLEKSRLLSDRFSAERPKGSFSTLEIQRTEQGDSAMYLCASSSGDSNYGYTFGSGTRLTVV.

This clonotype was recorded many times. The chain has TRBV10-3 and TRBJ1-2, with a possible D match to TRBD1 (5 bases). Germline V lookup: CDR1 ENHRY, CDR2 SYGVKD. CDR3 length: 15 amino acids. The V and J ends lost 1 base and 2 bases respectively, with 11 bases between them. This CDR3 reads CAISEFRGANYGYTF. The CDR3 nucleotides are TGTGCCATCAGTGAGTTTAGGGGTGCAAACTATGGCTACACCTTC.

The rearrangement links TRBV20-1 to TRBJ2-3; 9 positions match TRBD2. With 4 bases clipped from V and 4 bases from J, the junction kept 12 bases outside the gene matches. The CDR3 has 16 residues. CDR1 DFQATT and CDR2 SNEGSKA come from the germline V gene (reference sequence). CDR3: CSAKDRGAGGPDTQYF. For the CDR3, the DNA is TGCAGTGCTAAAGACCGTGGGGCGGGAGGGCCAGATACGCAGTATTTT.

There are a few counts of this clonotype. The V and J genes are TRBV20-1 and TRBJ2-3; D call uncertain. The CDR3 has 14 residues. V was clipped by 3 bases and J by 4 bases, with 14 bases between them. Germline loops: CDR1 DFQATT, CDR2 SNEGSKA (reference sequence). The CDR3 region is CSASKGPPADTQYF. The CDR3 DNA is TGCAGTGCTAGTAAGGGTCCTCCGGCAGATACGCAGTATTTT.

This clonotype was detected ten times or more. The chain has TRBV12-3 or TRBV12-4 and TRBJ1-5, with D tentatively TRBD1 (6 bases). CDR3 size: 14 residues. Trimming took 7 bases from V and 1 from J, leaving 11 bases between them. The CDR3 loop is CASTEGGSNQPQHF. DNA for the CDR3: TGTGCCAGCACCGAAGGGGGGAGCAATCAGCCCCAGCATTTT.

This clonotype was seen at least ten times. CDR3 in amino acids: CASSSSTSFPGELFF. The DNA for the CDR3 is TGTGCCAGCAGTTCCTCGACTAGTTTTCCCGGGGAGCTGTTTTTT. The chain has TRBV12-3 or TRBV12-4 and TRBJ2-2, with D tentatively TRBD2 (6 bases). Trimming removed 4 bases from V and 6 bases from J, with 15 bases in between. CDR3 length equals 15 residues.

This clonotype was seen ten or more times. The V and J genes are TRBV7-2 and TRBJ1-3; D is unresolved. CDR1 and CDR2 from the germline V gene are SGHTA and FQGNSA. V gave up 2 bases and J gave up 5 bases, with 4 bases separating them. This CDR3 region has 12 residues. CDR3 region: CASSLSRNTIYF. DNA of the CDR3: TGTGCCAGCAGCTTAAGCCGAAACACCATATATTTT.

This chain connects TRBV20-1 to TRBJ1-1; 7 bases line up with TRBD1. The CDR3 is made up of 14 amino acids. After removal of 6 bases from V and 5 bases from J, the junction contained 12 bases not matched to a gene. CDR1 is DFQATT and CDR2 is SNEGSKA in the germline V gene (reference sequence). In nucleotides, the CDR3 is TGCAGTGCGAAGACCCCCAGGGGGGCTACTGAAGCTTTCTTT. Translated, it gives CSAKTPRGATEAFF.

This clonotype was found a few times. The chain uses TRBV2 and TRBJ2-5, with D unclear. Between the trimmed V and J ends, which lost 4 bases and 1 base, there was a span of 10 bases. Looked up from germline, CDR1 is SNHLY and CDR2 is FYNNEI. The CDR3 runs 14 residues. CDR3 protein: CASSVRPPQETQYF. CDR3 in DNA: TGTGCCAGCAGTGTGAGGCCTCCCCAAGAGACCCAGTACTTC.

This clonotype turned up a few times. This sequence joins TRBV5-8 and TRBJ2-3; 7 bases are shared with TRBD1. Germline CDR1 is SGHTS and CDR2 is YDEGEE. CDR3 length: 16 residues. V lost 1 base, J lost 4 bases, and 9 bases stayed unmatched. The CDR3: CASSLSVGQEADTQYF. CDR3 nucleotide sequence: TGTGCCAGCAGCTTGTCGGTCGGACAGGAGGCAGATACGCAGTATTTT. The full variable domain, in which reference TRBV5-8 and TRBJ2-3 provide the parts outside the CDR3, is EAGVTQSPTHLIKTRGQQATLRCSPISGHTSVYWYQQALGLGLQFLLWYDEGEERNRGNFPPRFSGRQFPNYSSELNVNALELEDSALYLCASSLSVGQEADTQYFGPGTRLTVL.

This clonotype has ten or more counts. V and J are TRBV20-1 and TRBJ1-1; 8 bases are shared with TRBD1. The CDR3 has 15 residues. CDR1 and CDR2 from the germline V gene are DFQATT and SNEGSKA (reference sequence). The V and J ends lost 5 bases and 5 bases, in that order; junction bases with no gene match: 13. DNA of the CDR3: TGCAGTGCTGGAGGGACAGGTATGAGTGGGACTGAAGCTTTCTTT. Amino acid sequence: CSAGGTGMSGTEAFF.

This clonotype was counted only a few times. This chain uses TRBV20-1 with TRBJ2-1; D may be TRBD1 (6 bases). Germline CDR1 DFQATT, CDR2 SNEGSKA (reference sequence). Trimming shortened V by 1 base and J by 8 bases, and 12 bases separated the two germline ends. This CDR3 contains 13 residues. The DNA for the CDR3 is TGCAGTGCTAGAGGAGGGGGAAGGGATGAGCAGTTCTTC. Translated: CSARGGGRDEQFF.

This clonotype was seen at least ten times. The CDR3 spells CASSAGIGLSSYEQYF. The DNA for the CDR3 is TGTGCCAGCAGTGCCGGGATTGGCCTAAGCTCCTACGAGCAGTACTTC. The chain employs TRBV6-1 and TRBJ2-7; TRBD2 might be the D (5 bases). V gave up 4 bases and J gave up 0 bases, with 16 bases separating them. The CDR3 is made up of 16 amino acids. Germline CDR1 reads MNHNS; CDR2 reads SASEGT.

This clonotype was picked up many times. V usage is TRBV12-3 or TRBV12-4 and J usage is TRBJ2-3; the match to TRBD1 covers 8 bases. The V and J ends lost 1 base and 7 bases, in that order; junction bases with no gene match: 7. The CDR3 covers 15 residues. The CDR3 loop is CASSLVQGAANTQYF. For the CDR3, the DNA is TGTGCCAGCAGTTTAGTTCAGGGGGCTGCGAATACGCAGTATTTT.

The chain is built from TRBV10-3 and TRBJ1-3, with a weak D call TRBD1 (5 bases). Trimming took 2 bases from V and 4 from J, leaving 6 bases between them. The length of the CDR3 is 13 residues. Germline V gene lookup returns CDR1 ENHRY and CDR2 SYGVKD. The CDR3, as DNA: TGTGCCATCAGTGAGGGGGCCGGAAACACCATATATTTT. This codes for CAISEGAGNTIYF.

This chain links TRBV18 with TRBJ1-1; maybe TRBD1 (5 bases). The V end lost 6 bases, the J end lost 5 bases, and 13 bases lay between the germline ends. The length of the CDR3 is 13 residues. Germline values: CDR1 KGHSH, CDR2 LQKENI. CDR3 amino acids: CASSTSRETEAFF. The CDR3 DNA sequence: TGTGCCAGCTCGACGAGCAGGGAGACTGAAGCTTTCTTT.

This clonotype was found many times. The gene calls are TRBV29-1 and TRBJ2-1; TRBD1 matches 8 bases. In germline, CDR1 is SQVTM, CDR2 ANQGSEA. The CDR3 has 16 residues. V shed 6 bases and J 0 bases; nucleotides not matched to a gene: 10. The CDR3 DNA reads TGCAGCGTAGAACACAGGGGGTTTAGCTCCTACAATGAGCAGTTCTTC. It encodes CSVEHRGFSSYNEQFF.

The chain links TRBV7-6 to TRBJ2-7; TRBD2 aligns across 8 bases. V was clipped by 5 bases and J by 3 bases; unmatched bases: 6. Germline CDR1 is SGHVS and CDR2 is FNYEAQ. CDR3 size: 14 residues. The CDR3 loop is CASSQLAALYEQYF. CDR3 sequence (DNA): TGTGCCAGCAGCCAACTAGCGGCCCTCTACGAGCAGTACTTC.

The sample holds a few counts of this clonotype. J is TRBJ2-1 and V is TRBV4-3; 12 bases are a match to TRBD2. Germline-derived CDR1 and CDR2 are LGHNA and YSLEER. The CDR3 runs to 16 residues. The V segment lost 5 bases and the J segment 3 bases; nucleotides outside the gene matches: 5. The CDR3 protein is CASSSRTSGVYNEQFF. The CDR3 nucleotides are TGCGCCAGCAGCTCTCGGACTAGCGGGGTCTACAATGAGCAGTTCTTC.

The gene calls are TRBV6-2 or TRBV6-3 and TRBJ2-7, with 7 bases identical to TRBD1. This CDR3 region has 15 residues. Germline CDR1 MNHEY, CDR2 SVGEGT. V dropped 6 bases and J dropped 0; count of bases not matched to a gene: 8. The CDR3 region is CASSSTGANSYEQYF. DNA of the CDR3: TGTGCCAGCAGCTCAACAGGGGCGAACTCCTACGAGCAGTACTTC.

This clonotype was found a few times. This chain links TRBV19 with TRBJ2-5; D perhaps matches TRBD2 (5 bases). This CDR3 contains 13 residues. Germline V gene lookup returns CDR1 LNHDA and CDR2 SQIVND (reference sequence). Trimming removed 3 bases from V and 1 base from J, with 6 bases in between. DNA for the CDR3: TGTGCCAGTAGTATGAGGGTCCAAGAGACCCAGTACTTC. This translates into CASSMRVQETQYF.

This chain uses TRBV5-1 with TRBJ1-1; D may be TRBD1 (5 bases). CDR3 size: 14 residues. Trimming removed 4 bases at V and 5 bases at J, with 15 bases between. The germline V gene has CDR1 SGHRS and CDR2 YFSETQ. CDR3 nucleotide sequence: TGCGCCAGCAGCAACCCCTCGGGGGGGACTGAAGCTTTCTTT. Protein product: CASSNPSGGTEAFF.

This clonotype has only one observation. The genes are TRBV5-1 and TRBJ1-1, with D possibly being TRBD1 (6 bases). CDR3 length: 15 residues. V was cut by 4 bases and J by 3 bases, with 16 bases left in between. The germline gives CDR1 SGHRS, CDR2 YFSETQ. The CDR3 DNA sequence: TGCGCCAGCAGCGCCCAGGGGTGGTCAGACACTGAAGCTTTCTTT. This sequence encodes CASSAQGWSDTEAFF.

This clonotype occurred many times. The chain recombines TRBV10-2 with TRBJ2-1; a possible D gene is TRBD2 (6 bases). Germline V CDR1 and CDR2: WSHSY, SAAADI. With 2 bases removed from V and 9 bases from J, the gap between germline ends came to 11 bases. The CDR3 covers 13 residues. This CDR3 reads CASSETSRSEQFF. DNA of the CDR3: TGCGCCAGCAGTGAGACTAGCAGGAGTGAGCAGTTCTTC.

This chain connects TRBV7-6 to TRBJ1-1; weak D call: TRBD1 (6 bases). Germline CDR1 reads SGHVS; CDR2 reads FNYEAQ. The ends were cut back, 4 bases at V and 5 bases at J, with 14 bases in the middle. The CDR3 is 14 amino acids. The CDR3 DNA follows: TGTGCCAGCAGCTCCTTAGTAGGGGGGACTGAAGCTTTCTTT. Amino acids: CASSSLVGGTEAFF.

In its sample, this clonotype was seen a few times. The chain combines TRBV4-3 with TRBJ2-1, with D tentatively TRBD1 (9 bases). The CDR3 has 14 amino acids. V was trimmed by 4 bases and J by 7 bases, leaving 14 bases between them. Per germline, CDR1 LGHNA and CDR2 YSLEER. The CDR3 spells CASSLAGTGNEQFF. CDR3 nucleotide sequence: TGCGCCAGCAGCCTAGCGGGGACAGGGAATGAGCAGTTCTTC.

This clonotype was seen many times. The rearrangement joins TRBV12-3 or TRBV12-4 to TRBJ1-5; 9 nucleotides align to TRBD1. V shed 5 bases, J shed 6 bases, and the junction held 5 bases outside the gene matches. The CDR3 is 14 amino acids. The CDR3, as DNA: TGTGCCAGCAGTCCAGGACAGGGGACTCAGCCCCAGCATTTT. Protein sequence: CASSPGQGTQPQHF.